This TCR beta chain was documented in a study of OX40 agonist ivuxolimab in advanced cancers. Study-wide results and limits: Partial responders at 0.1-3.0 mg/kg had among the lowest clonal expansion.

Autoimmune disease history or systemic immunosuppression led to patient exclusion. Samples of blood were obtained at baseline, on cycle 4 day 1, and on cycle 7 day 1. In regard to this clone: Antigen: not known.

CDR3 length: 15 amino acids. V lost 7 bases and J lost 2, with 16 bases in between. Germline V gene data show CDR1 as MNHNS and CDR2 as SASEGT. The protocol was immunoSEQ multiplex PCR, while the TCRdb copy is restricted to in-frame clones and leaves out a portion. The sample has over 50,000 clones; roughly 84% are singletons. The source was CD4+ or CD8+ T cells sorted from blood, collected in a trial of the OX40 agonist ivuxolimab. This receptor was taken from an adult with an advanced solid tumor such as melanoma, head and neck, liver or kidney cancer. This rearrangement joins TRBV6-1 to TRBJ2-3; D unclear. The CDR3 protein is CASKDWRNPTDTQYF. CDR3 coding DNA: TGTGCCAGCAAGGATTGGCGTAATCCCACAGATACGCAGTATTTT.